This record covers a single T cell receptor (beta chain). Its antigen is as yet unknown. The junction and the germline gene differ at one end; a read error may be behind it. The sample comes from a study of CD8+CD57+ T cells in acquired aplastic anemia. Background on the study: Healthy donors yielded 9 million to 14 million CD4+ cell reads on average.

General observations from the study: Both patients and controls carried the same twenty-nine CD8+ CDR3 sequences.

Germline-derived CDR1 and CDR2 are LNHDA and SQIVND (reference sequence). The CDR3 contains 15 residues. CDR3 and TCR beta VDJ profiling relied on a genomic DNA template. TCRdb used MiXCR to reprocess the reads, holding one entry per CDR3 protein. The table shows about 210,000 distinct CDR3 sequences, with 30% to 40% occurring only once. The chain couples TRBV19 to TRBJ2-6; D is perhaps TRBD1 (5 bases). The clonotype originates from a human donor in good health, serving as a control. The sample consisted of sorted CD4+, CD8+, or CD8+CD57+ T cells (not recorded which) from PBMCs. CDR3 in DNA: TGTGCCAGTAGTCCAACAGGCTCTGGGGCCAACGTCCCGACTTTC. Residues: CASSPTGSGANVPTF.